What follows are 24 T cell receptor beta chains derived from one specimen sequenced in a study of a mutant IDH1 vaccine in newly diagnosed glioma. Profiling relied on immunoSEQ multiplex PCR, and the TCRdb table lists in-frame clones only, not all of them. The table shows approximately 60,000 clones, with 74% occurring only once. The sample's time point: week 35, safety follow-up. One vaccine dose held 300 ug of mutant IDH1 20-mer peptide and came with topical imiquimod. No antigens are known for them. Source: PBMCs, taken from a glioma patient whose treatment included an IDH1 peptide vaccine. The receptor set was obtained from a man aged 50-60 years with glioma.

The chain is built from TRBV15 and TRBJ1-3, with 8 bases matching TRBD1. The CDR3 is 15 amino acids. Germline lookup yields CDR1 LNHNV and CDR2 YYDKDF (reference sequence). Germline trimming cut 11 bases from V and 0 bases from J; bases unmatched to any gene: 9. The CDR3 loop reads CASKQGGPSGNTIYF. CDR3 in DNA: TGTGCCTCGAAACAGGGGGGGCCCTCTGGAAACACCATATATTTT.

This clone was seen once. The J gene is TRBJ1-1, the V gene TRBV27, with D possibly matching TRBD1 (6 bases). CDR3 length: 12 amino acids. Germline V CDR1 and CDR2: MNHEY, SMNVEV (reference sequence). The CDR3 DNA reads TGTTCCTACAGGGTCTCGCGGACTGAAGCTTTCTTT. This sequence encodes CSYRVSRTEAFF.

As DNA, the CDR3 is TGTGCCAGCAGTAAAGCGGGGGGTCCCGCTAGGGGGCAGTTCTTC. It yields the protein CASSKAGGPARGQFF. The chain uses TRBV28 and TRBJ2-1; 9 bases are a match to TRBD2. Germline V gene data show CDR1 as MDHEN and CDR2 as SYDVKM. The V segment lost 5 bases and the J segment 12 bases; nucleotides outside the gene matches: 14. The CDR3 runs to 15 residues. The whole variable domain, filled in from reference TRBV28 and TRBJ2-1, reads DVKVTQSSRYLVKRTGEKVFLECVQDMDHENMFWYRQDPGLGLRLIYFSYDVKMKEKGDIPEGYSVSREKKERFSLILESASTNQTSMYLCASSKAGGPARGQFFGPGTRLTVL.

The genes are TRBV6-5 and TRBJ1-1; D call uncertain. The germline V gene encodes CDR1 MNHEY and CDR2 SVGAGI. Trimming stripped 6 bases from V and 0 bases from J, with 8 bases between. The CDR3 is 13 residues long. CDR3: CASSLNLNTEAFF. The CDR3 nucleotides read TGTGCCAGCAGCCTAAATTTGAACACTGAAGCTTTCTTT.

V gene TRBV5-5 combines with J gene TRBJ1-5, with no clear D. Germline values: CDR1 SGHKS, CDR2 YYEKEE (reference sequence). This CDR3 spans 13 amino acids. V dropped 2 bases and J dropped 1 base, with 4 bases sitting between them. DNA of the CDR3: TGTGCCAGCAGCTTCGACAGCAATCAGCCCCAGCATTTT. Protein sequence: CASSFDSNQPQHF. Complete variable domain (other parts from reference TRBV5-5 and TRBJ1-5): DAGVTQSPTHLIKTRGQQVTLRCSPISGHKSVSWYQQVLGQGPQFIFQYYEKEERGRGNFPDRFSARQFPNYSSELNVNALLLGDSALYLCASSFDSNQPQHFGDGTRLSIL.

For this clone: Other DNA sequences in the same sample also yield this CDR3. The chain employs TRBV6-5 and TRBJ2-7; TRBD1 agrees at 8 bases. V gave up 4 bases and J gave up 3 bases; unmatched junction bases: 5. The CDR3 sequence is 14 residues long. Germline assignment: CDR1 MNHEY and CDR2 SVGAGI. CDR3: CASSSGTGVYEQYF. The CDR3 region has the DNA TGTGCCAGCAGTTCCGGGACAGGTGTCTACGAGCAGTACTTC.

The chain combines TRBV30 with TRBJ2-2; D ambiguous. The CDR3 has 13 residues. Per germline, CDR1 GTSNPN and CDR2 SVGIG (reference sequence). V lost 4 bases and J lost 6, with 12 bases in between. CDR3 DNA: TGTGCCTGGACCCCGGCTGTTCCCGGGGAGCTGTTTTTT. The encoded protein is CAWTPAVPGELFF.

The chain couples TRBV5-4 to TRBJ2-7; possible D gene TRBD1, 5 bases. The CDR3 loop spans 12 amino acids. The ends were cut back, 7 bases at V and 4 bases at J, with 12 bases in the middle. CDR1 and CDR2 from the germline V gene are SGHNT and YYREEE (reference sequence). The CDR3 nucleotides read TGTGCCAGCGGCCTTAGGGGATACGAGCAGTACTTC. Its translation is CASGLRGYEQYF.

This chain links TRBV29-1 with TRBJ2-2; possible D gene TRBD2, 6 bases. Trimming took 6 bases from V and 4 from J, leaving 18 bases between them. The CDR3 is 15 amino acids. Germline V gene sequence: CDR1 SQVTM, CDR2 ANQGSEA. The DNA of the CDR3 is TGCAGCGTCCGAGCCAGACACGGGGGCACCGGGGAGCTGTTTTTT. Residues: CSVRARHGGTGELFF.

The chain combines TRBV29-1 with TRBJ2-3, with a weak D call TRBD2 (6 bases). The CDR3 runs to 15 residues. CDR1 and CDR2 from the germline V gene are SQVTM and ANQGSEA. Trimming pared 7 bases from V and 4 bases from J, leaving 21 bases between. CDR3 DNA sequence: TGCAGCGCAAGCCTCCTGGAGGGCGGGGCAGATACGCAGTATTTT. Protein sequence: CSASLLEGGADTQYF.

The chain is built from TRBV11-2 and TRBJ2-2; the D gene is possibly TRBD1 (5 bases). V lost 4 bases and J 0 bases, leaving 6 bases between the germline ends. Germline assignment: CDR1 SGHAT and CDR2 FQNNGV. The CDR3 has 14 residues. The CDR3 coding sequence is TGTGCCAGCAGCTCGACAGCGAACACCGGGGAGCTGTTTTTT. It translates to CASSSTANTGELFF.

This clone turned up a few times. The genes are TRBV28 and TRBJ1-2; D is undetermined. With 2 bases removed from V and 4 bases from J, the gap between germline ends came to 5 bases. The germline CDR1 and CDR2 sequences are MDHEN and SYDVKM. The CDR3 totals 12 residues. The CDR3 is CASSLGPYGYTF. As DNA, the CDR3 is TGTGCCAGCAGTTTAGGCCCCTATGGCTACACCTTC.

V usage is TRBV28 and J usage is TRBJ1-1; D is uncertain. Germline assignment: CDR1 MDHEN and CDR2 SYDVKM. The V gene lost 3 bases and the J gene lost 5 bases, with 4 bases spanning the gap. The CDR3 covers 11 residues. The CDR3 DNA sequence: TGTGCCAGCAGTTTGGGTACTGAAGCTTTCTTT. Translation: CASSLGTEAFF.

The rearrangement links TRBV6-4 to TRBJ2-1, with TRBD1 matching over 9 bases. The V gene's germline CDR1 is MRHNA and CDR2 SNTAGT. J was trimmed by 6 bases and V by 5 bases; bases with no gene match: 5. The CDR3 has 14 amino acids. CDR3 loop: CASSKQGAINEQFF. The CDR3, as DNA: TGTGCCAGCAGTAAACAGGGGGCAATCAATGAGCAGTTCTTC.

V gene TRBV2 combines with J gene TRBJ1-3; no clear D. V lost 8 bases and J 0 bases, leaving 11 bases between the germline ends. The CDR3 is 14 residues long. Germline V gene data show CDR1 as SNHLY and CDR2 as FYNNEI. The CDR3 bases are TGTGCCAGCGTTGGACTGATCTCTGGAAACACCATATATTTT. Translation gives CASVGLISGNTIYF.

The chain is built from TRBV9 and TRBJ2-1; TRBD1 is a possible D gene (5 bases). The CDR3 extends over 15 amino acids. V lost 2 bases, J lost 0 bases, and 9 bases lay in between. Germline CDR1 reads SGDLS; CDR2 reads YYNGEE. This CDR3 reads CASSVQGNSYNEQFF. CDR3 in DNA: TGTGCCAGCAGCGTCCAGGGAAACTCCTACAATGAGCAGTTCTTC. Full variable domain (outside the CDR3, taken from reference TRBV9 and TRBJ2-1): DSGVTQTPKHLITATGQRVTLRCSPRSGDLSVYWYQQSLDQGLQFLIQYYNGEERAKGNILERFSAQQFPDLHSELNLSSLELGDSALYFCASSVQGNSYNEQFFGPGTRLTVL.

V is TRBV25-1 and J is TRBJ2-3; TRBD1 agrees at 9 bases. The V gene's germline CDR1 is MGHDK and CDR2 SYGVNS. The CDR3 is 16 residues long. The V gene end was trimmed by 3 bases and the J gene end by 5 bases; junction bases not matched to a gene: 9. The CDR3: CASSEWDRVEVDTQYF. The CDR3 DNA reads TGTGCCAGCAGTGAGTGGGACAGGGTCGAGGTAGATACGCAGTATTTT.

The chain uses TRBV5-6 and TRBJ2-3; D gene ambiguous. With 4 bases removed from V and 0 bases from J, the gap between germline ends came to 15 bases. This CDR3 has 16 amino acids. CDR1 is SGHDT, CDR2 YYEEEE, per germline. The CDR3 DNA follows: TGTGCCAGCAGCCCCCGGGCAGGTGGGAGCACAGATACGCAGTATTTT. Translating gives CASSPRAGGSTDTQYF.

The chain joins TRBV5-1 to TRBJ2-7; possibly TRBD2 for D (6 bases). The V gene lost 4 bases and the J gene lost 1 base, with 12 bases spanning the gap. CDR3 length equals 14 residues. The germline CDR1 and CDR2 sequences are SGHRS and YFSETQ. The CDR3 loop is CASSGRLGSYEQYF. The CDR3, as DNA: TGCGCCAGCAGCGGGAGGTTGGGATCCTACGAGCAGTACTTC.

CDR3 sequence (DNA): TGTGCCAGCAGTTACTCGCGGGTTGACACTGAAGCTTTCTTT. It codes for CASSYSRVDTEAFF. This chain connects TRBV6-5 to TRBJ1-1; no definite D call. Germline V gene sequence: CDR1 MNHEY, CDR2 SVGAGI. Trimming pared 0 bases from V and 3 bases from J, leaving 8 bases between. This CDR3 contains 14 residues.

This clone came up a few times. The rearrangement links TRBV7-9 to TRBJ2-2; TRBD1 agrees at 7 bases. The length of the CDR3 is 16 residues. With V trimmed by 5 bases and J by 3 bases, 9 bases remained unmatched. Per the germline V gene, CDR1 is SEHNR and CDR2 is FQNEAQ (reference sequence). The CDR3 DNA reads TGTGCCAGCAGCGCCCCAGACAGGGTACACACCGGGGAGCTGTTTTTT. Amino acids: CASSAPDRVHTGELFF. The full variable domain, completed using reference TRBV7-9 and TRBJ2-2, is DTGVSQNPRHKITKRGQNVTFRCDPISEHNRLYWYRQTLGQGPEFLTYFQNEAQLEKSRLLSDRFSAERPKGSFSTLEIQRTEQGDSAMYLCASSAPDRVHTGELFFGEGSRLTVL.

The chain recombines TRBV5-1 with TRBJ2-3; D possibly corresponds to TRBD1 (6 bases). Germline V gene data show CDR1 as SGHRS and CDR2 as YFSETQ. The CDR3 has 14 residues. V lost 7 bases, J lost 2 bases, and 14 bases lay in between. CDR3 protein: CASARQAHTDTQYF. CDR3 nucleotides: TGCGCCAGCGCCCGACAGGCCCACACAGATACGCAGTATTTT.

The chain has TRBV6-6 and TRBJ2-2; D gene unclear. Germline loops: CDR1 MNHNY, CDR2 SVGAGI (reference sequence). The V gene lost 6 bases and the J gene lost 3 bases, with 8 bases spanning the gap. The CDR3 totals 13 residues. The CDR3 protein is CASRGGYTGELFF. For the CDR3, the DNA is TGTGCCAGCAGAGGCGGATACACCGGGGAGCTGTTTTTT.

CDR3 protein: CASSMDRVEGYTF. The CDR3 DNA follows: TGTGCCAGCAGTATGGACAGGGTGGAAGGCTACACCTTC. The chain uses TRBV6-1 and TRBJ1-2, with 8 positions matching TRBD1. Trimming cost V 5 bases and J 8 bases; bases outside gene matches: 7. CDR3 length: 13 amino acids. CDR1 is MNHNS, CDR2 SASEGT, per germline.